This T cell receptor beta chain comes out of a study of T cell responses to AZD1222 COVID-19 vaccine. On this clone itself: Its antigen is as yet unknown.

Regarding the study as a whole: Baseline serology detected seropositivity in only six AZD1222 recipients.

The protocol was immunoSEQ multiplex PCR, while the TCRdb copy is restricted to in-frame clones and leaves out a portion. The sample includes tens of thousands of clones, around 85% of them seen just once. Germline trimming cut 4 bases from V and 10 bases from J; bases unmatched to any gene: 7. CDR3 length: 14 residues. CDR1 is MNHEY, CDR2 SMNVEV, per germline (reference sequence). The sample in question was peripheral blood, obtained 28 days after the second AZD1222 dose. The clonotype originates from an adult who received the AZD1222 COVID-19 vaccine. The chain has TRBV27 and TRBJ1-4, with 9 bases lining up with TRBD1. The DNA of the CDR3 is TGTGCCAGCAGTTCCGGGACAGGGTATACAAAACTGTTTTTT. It specifies CASSSGTGYTKLFF.